This TCR beta chain was recorded in a study of T cells expressing NK-cell markers. General study results and limits: Of the CD8+ T cells in six donors, roughly 1.0-7.0% belonged to dominant NKG2C+ clonotypes.

Germline V gene sequence: CDR1 MDHEN, CDR2 SYDVKM. CDR3 size: 15 residues. TCRdb re-called the 5' RACE reads and gives one entry per CDR3 protein, without DNA. The repertoire table contains over 120,000 distinct CDR3 sequences. Details on this clonotype: Its antigen is currently unknown.

Input material: blood T cells: a sorted CD56 or NKG2C T cell subset, CD4+ or CD8+ T cells, or bulk PBMC T cells (not recorded which). This TCR came from a man aged 18 to 30 in good health. This rearrangement joins TRBV28 to TRBJ2-4; the TRBD2 assignment by TCRdb is unverifiable without DNA. The CDR3 sequence: CASTLASLAKNIQYF. Combining the CDR3 with reference TRBV28 and TRBJ2-4 gives the whole variable domain DVKVTQSSRYLVKRTGEKVFLECVQDMDHENMFWYRQDPGLGLRLIYFSYDVKMKEKGDIPEGYSVSREKKERFSLILESASTNQTSMYLCASTLASLAKNIQYFGAGTRLSVL.